The 29 T cell receptor beta chains in this list originate from one sample, sequenced in a study of blood T cell repertoires in COVID-19. Libraries were prepared by immunoSEQ multiplex PCR; TCRdb keeps only in-frame clonotypes and omits some of them. Of about 230,000 clones listed, 80% to 90% are singletons. The sample consisted of peripheral blood. These receptors all come from a woman aged 35 to 49 who had recovered from COVID-19.

This clone was counted between two and nine times. The gene calls are TRBV29-1 and TRBJ2-3, with 7 bases matching TRBD2. Germline V gives CDR1 SQVTM, CDR2 ANQGSEA. V lost 2 bases and J lost 5; bases outside the gene matches: 10. CDR3 length: 15 residues. DNA for the CDR3: TGCAGCGTTGAACCTCCTAGCGGTAATCTAGATACGCAGTATTTT. This sequence encodes CSVEPPSGNLDTQYF.

The chain employs TRBV5-1 and TRBJ1-2; the match to TRBD1 covers 8 bases. The CDR3 sequence is 15 residues long. After removal of 4 bases from V and 4 bases from J, the junction contained 9 bases not matched to a gene. Germline V gives CDR1 SGHRS, CDR2 YFSETQ. CDR3 DNA: TGCGCCAGCAGCCAGGGACAGGACTATATCTATGGCTACACCTTC. Its protein is CASSQGQDYIYGYTF.

The chain joins TRBV16 to TRBJ2-5, with a possible D match to TRBD2 (5 bases). Per germline, CDR1 KGHSY and CDR2 FQNENV. The CDR3 contains 12 residues. V shed 4 bases and J shed 4 bases, with 7 bases lying between them. The CDR3 sequence is CASSLRGETQYF. DNA of the CDR3: TGTGCCAGCAGCCTCCGGGGAGAGACCCAGTACTTC.

This chain joins TRBV18 and TRBJ1-2; tentatively, D is TRBD1 (6 bases). Germline-derived CDR1 and CDR2 are KGHSH and LQKENI. Trimming left V 6 bases short and J 5 bases short, with 22 bases between. The CDR3 is made up of 16 amino acids. CDR3 DNA: TGTGCCAGCTCGCCCAACCCACCGGGACAAAAATATGGCTACACCTTC. As protein: CASSPNPPGQKYGYTF.

The rearrangement links TRBV7-6 to TRBJ1-5, with 8 bases identical to TRBD1. The ends lost 5 bases at V and 0 bases at J; junction bases unmatched: 3. Germline V gene lookup returns CDR1 SGHVS and CDR2 FNYEAQ. CDR3 length: 15 residues. CDR3 coding DNA: TGTGCCAGCAGCGCGGGGACAGGTAGCAATCAGCCCCAGCATTTT. It codes for CASSAGTGSNQPQHF.

The rearrangement uses TRBV5-1 and TRBJ2-5, with D tentatively TRBD1 (6 bases). V lost 0 bases to trimming and J lost 4 bases, with 7 bases between them. The CDR3 runs 13 residues. Germline assignment: CDR1 SGHRS and CDR2 YFSETQ. The CDR3 region has the DNA TGCGCCAGCAGCTTGGACAGGGTAGAGACCCAGTACTTC. Its protein is CASSLDRVETQYF. Together with reference TRBV5-1 and TRBJ2-5, the CDR3 gives the full variable domain: KAGVTQTPRYLIKTRGQQVTLSCSPISGHRSVSWYQQTPGQGLQFLFEYFSETQRNKGNFPGRFSGRQFSNSRSEMNVSTLELGDSALYLCASSLDRVETQYFGPGTRLLVL.

The chain links TRBV7-2 to TRBJ1-3; 8 nucleotides align to TRBD1. CDR1 SGHTA and CDR2 FQGNSA come from the germline V gene. This CDR3 is built from 15 residues. Trimming took 4 bases from V and 4 from J; bases not matched to a gene: 6. The CDR3: CASSSRQGPGNTIYF. Here the CDR3 DNA reads TGTGCCAGCAGCTCCCGACAGGGGCCCGGAAACACCATATATTTT.

J is TRBJ1-2 and V is TRBV3-1 (or the pseudogene TRBV3-2), with TRBD1 as a possible D gene (5 bases). Trimming cost V 1 base and J 2 bases, with 11 bases left between them. The CDR3 sequence is 15 residues long. Looked up from germline, CDR1 is LGHDT and CDR2 is YNNKEL (reference sequence). The CDR3 DNA reads as TGTGCCAGCAGCCAAGCCCTGGGGCTGAACTATGGCTACACCTTC. It specifies CASSQALGLNYGYTF.

The rearrangement uses TRBV23-1 and TRBJ2-7; 9 bases are a match to TRBD1. TRBV23-1 is labeled an ORF, and its function is uncertain. The CDR3 contains 16 residues. V lost 2 bases, J lost 3 bases, and 8 bases stayed unmatched. Here the CDR3 reads CASSQRTGGPYYEQYF. The DNA of the CDR3 is TGCGCCAGCAGTCAAAGAACAGGGGGCCCTTACTACGAGCAGTACTTC.

J is TRBJ2-2 and V is TRBV19; the match to TRBD1 covers 9 bases. CDR3 length: 15 residues. With V trimmed by 10 bases and J by 5 bases, 11 bases remained unmatched. Germline-derived CDR1 and CDR2 are LNHDA and SQIVND (reference sequence). CDR3 bases: TGTGCCACTTCGCCTGGACAGGGGAAAACCGGGGAGCTGTTTTTT. As protein: CATSPGQGKTGELFF.

The V gene is TRBV5-5, the J gene TRBJ2-5; D gene uncertain. In germline, CDR1 is SGHKS, CDR2 YYEKEE (reference sequence). This CDR3 comprises 13 residues. V lost 4 bases to trimming and J lost 2 bases, with 9 bases between them. In nucleotides, the CDR3 is TGTGCCAGCAGCCCAGAATGGCAAGAGACCCAGTACTTC. Translating it yields CASSPEWQETQYF. Full variable domain (rest looked up from reference TRBV5-5 and TRBJ2-5): DAGVTQSPTHLIKTRGQQVTLRCSPISGHKSVSWYQQVLGQGPQFIFQYYEKEERGRGNFPDRFSARQFPNYSSELNVNALLLGDSALYLCASSPEWQETQYFGPGTRLLVL.

The chain joins TRBV5-1 to TRBJ2-1, with TRBD1 matching over 8 bases. J gave up 7 bases and V 4 bases, and 13 bases lay outside the gene matches. The CDR3 has 16 amino acids. From germline, CDR1 is SGHRS and CDR2 YFSETQ. The DNA for the CDR3 is TGCGCCAGCAGCGCACGACAGGGGATGGAAGGGAATGAGCAGTTCTTC. This codes for CASSARQGMEGNEQFF. Full variable domain (missing parts from reference TRBV5-1 and TRBJ2-1): KAGVTQTPRYLIKTRGQQVTLSCSPISGHRSVSWYQQTPGQGLQFLFEYFSETQRNKGNFPGRFSGRQFSNSRSEMNVSTLELGDSALYLCASSARQGMEGNEQFFGPGTRLTVL.

The chain recombines TRBV19 with TRBJ2-3; TRBD2 matches 12 bases. Germline CDR1 reads LNHDA; CDR2 reads SQIVND (reference sequence). This CDR3 has 17 amino acids. V lost 5 bases and J lost 6; bases outside the gene matches: 12. The DNA for the CDR3 is TGTGCCAGTAGTCCTTCCCTAGCGGGGGGGTCTTATGATACGCAGTATTTT. Translation: CASSPSLAGGSYDTQYF.

The chain is built from TRBV2 and TRBJ1-1, with D uncertain. The CDR3 totals 13 residues. Germline values: CDR1 SNHLY, CDR2 FYNNEI. V lost 5 bases, J lost 0 bases, and 7 bases lay in between. The CDR3 spells CASSKQVNTEAFF. The CDR3 nucleotides read TGTGCCAGCAGTAAGCAGGTGAACACTGAAGCTTTCTTT.

V and J are TRBV6-5 and TRBJ2-1; perhaps TRBD1 as D (5 bases). V lost 8 bases and J 0 bases, leaving 14 bases between the germline ends. Germline loops: CDR1 MNHEY, CDR2 SVGAGI. This CDR3 region has 15 residues. DNA of the CDR3: TGTGCCAGCGCGTTCAGGGAACTCTCCTACAATGAGCAGTTCTTC. Amino acid sequence: CASAFRELSYNEQFF.

CDR3 in DNA: TGTGCCAGCAGCCCGACAGGAAATAACTATGGCTACACCTTC. Translated, it gives CASSPTGNNYGYTF. The rearrangement uses TRBV28 and TRBJ1-2; the D gene is possibly TRBD1 (6 bases). Germline CDR1 and CDR2: MDHEN and SYDVKM. Trimming pared 6 bases from V and 1 base from J, leaving 12 bases between. CDR3 length: 14 amino acids.

This clone was recorded many times. This chain uses TRBV7-2 with TRBJ2-3; 7 bases line up with TRBD2. Germline assignment: CDR1 SGHTA and CDR2 FQGNSA. The CDR3 runs 14 residues. After removal of 2 bases from V and 3 bases from J, the junction contained 2 bases not matched to a gene. CDR3 in DNA: TGTGCCAGCAGCTTAAACGGGGGGACAGATACGCAGTATTTT. Translating gives CASSLNGGTDTQYF.

The V call is TRBV2, the J call TRBJ2-7; D perhaps matches TRBD1 (6 bases). The germline V gene encodes CDR1 SNHLY and CDR2 FYNNEI. The V and J ends lost 2 bases and 2 bases respectively, with 10 bases between them. The CDR3 has 14 residues. Written as DNA, the CDR3 is TGTGCCAGCAGTGAAAGGCAGGGGCCCTACGAGCAGTACTTC. This translates into CASSERQGPYEQYF.

This clone was detected once. V and J are TRBV7-9 and TRBJ1-1; D remains ambiguous. This CDR3 comprises 16 residues. Germline assignment: CDR1 SEHNR and CDR2 FQNEAQ (reference sequence). Trimming pared 5 bases from V and 1 base from J, leaving 17 bases between. CDR3 loop: CASSPGGETGNTEAFF. The CDR3 DNA follows: TGTGCCAGCAGCCCAGGTGGGGAGACGGGGAACACTGAAGCTTTCTTT. Using reference TRBV7-9 and TRBJ1-1 for the parts outside the CDR3, the full variable domain is DTGVSQNPRHKITKRGQNVTFRCDPISEHNRLYWYRQTLGQGPEFLTYFQNEAQLEKSRLLSDRFSAERPKGSFSTLEIQRTEQGDSAMYLCASSPGGETGNTEAFFGQGTRLTVV.

The CDR3 DNA is TGTGCCAGCAGCATACGTCAGACAGGGTCCGGTGGAAACACCATATATTTT. This translates into CASSIRQTGSGGNTIYF. The rearrangement joins TRBV5-8 to TRBJ1-3; 7 nucleotides match TRBD1. CDR1 SGHTS and CDR2 YDEGEE come from the germline V gene. V lost 4 bases and J lost 3; bases outside the gene matches: 13. The CDR3 covers 17 residues.

The V call is TRBV7-6, the J call TRBJ1-6, with a possible D match to TRBD1 (6 bases). The CDR3 totals 14 residues. The V gene's germline CDR1 is SGHVS and CDR2 FNYEAQ. The ends were cut back, 1 base at V and 10 bases at J, with 11 bases in the middle. CDR3 sequence (DNA): TGTGCCAGCAGCTTAGGCAGGGGAGAGTCACCCCTCCACTTT. It is translated as CASSLGRGESPLHF. Looking up the rest from reference TRBV7-6 and TRBJ1-6 gives the full variable domain: GAGVSQSPRYKVTKRGQDVALRCDPISGHVSLYWYRQALGQGPEFLTYFNYEAQQDKSGLPNDRFSAERPEGSISTLTIQRTEQRDSAMYRCASSLGRGESPLHFGNGTRLTVT.

V gene TRBV7-8 combines with J gene TRBJ2-6, with 10 nucleotides matching TRBD1. V was pared by 5 bases and J by 0 bases, with 7 bases of the junction left unmatched. Germline CDR1 reads SGHVS; CDR2 reads FQNEAQ. CDR3 length: 18 amino acids. CDR3 sequence: CASSPGTGVISGANVLTF. CDR3 sequence (DNA): TGTGCCAGCAGCCCGGGGACAGGGGTGATCTCTGGGGCCAACGTCCTGACTTTC. Looking up the rest from reference TRBV7-8 and TRBJ2-6 gives the full variable domain: GAGVSQSPRYKVAKRGQDVALRCDPISGHVSLFWYQQALGQGPEFLTYFQNEAQLDKSGLPSDRFFAERPEGSVSTLKIQRTQQEDSAVYLCASSPGTGVISGANVLTFGAGSRLTVL.

This chain uses TRBV4-3 with TRBJ2-3; D is possibly TRBD2 (5 bases). Germline V gene data show CDR1 as LGHNA and CDR2 as YSLEER. There are 15 residues in the CDR3. The V and J ends lost 0 bases and 3 bases respectively, with 10 bases between them. The CDR3 sequence is CASSQDWTLTDTQYF. The CDR3, as DNA: TGCGCCAGCAGCCAAGACTGGACTCTGACAGATACGCAGTATTTT.

This chain connects TRBV12-3 or TRBV12-4 to TRBJ2-7; D not certain. CDR3 length: 13 residues. V lost 3 bases to trimming and J lost 6 bases, with 12 bases between them. In DNA form, the CDR3 reads TGTGCCAGCAGTTTGAGGCGCCTGGGCGAGCAGTACTTC. This encodes CASSLRRLGEQYF.

V gene TRBV30 combines with J gene TRBJ1-1, with TRBD1 as a possible D gene (6 bases). There are 14 residues in the CDR3. Germline CDR1 is GTSNPN and CDR2 is SVGIG (reference sequence). V lost 4 bases to trimming and J lost 6 bases, with 18 bases between them. The CDR3 nucleotides are TGTGCCTGGATAATGGGACATACCGCGTCTGAAGCTTTCTTT. Its translation is CAWIMGHTASEAFF.

The CDR3 DNA is TGTGCCAGCAGCTTTGGGGCGCCGTTGGGCGGAAACAATGAGCAGTTCTTC. It specifies CASSFGAPLGGNNEQFF. The chain couples TRBV11-3 to TRBJ2-1, with D possibly being TRBD1 (5 bases). The CDR3 runs to 17 residues. Trimming cost V 3 bases and J 5 bases, with 20 bases left between them. Per germline, CDR1 SGHNT and CDR2 YENEEA.

This clone was observed a single time. The chain carries TRBV2 and TRBJ2-7, with D maybe TRBD2 (5 bases). The V and J ends lost 1 base and 6 bases respectively, with 16 bases between them. CDR1 is SNHLY and CDR2 is FYNNEI in the germline V gene. The CDR3 runs to 15 residues. Here the CDR3 reads CASSEGARRTSEQYF. CDR3 coding DNA: TGTGCCAGCAGTGAAGGGGCGCGCAGGACTTCCGAGCAGTACTTC.

This chain joins TRBV3-1 (or the pseudogene TRBV3-2) and TRBJ1-4; D is unclear. The V gene's germline CDR1 is LGHDT and CDR2 YNNKEL (reference sequence). The CDR3 is made up of 15 amino acids. The V and J ends lost 5 bases and 8 bases respectively, with 18 bases between them. CDR3 in amino acids: CASSARLTNREKLFF. For the CDR3, the DNA is TGTGCCAGCAGCGCCCGCCTTACTAATAGGGAAAAACTGTTTTTT.

The chain couples TRBV13 to TRBJ2-3; 10 bases align to TRBD2. Germline V gene data show CDR1 as PRHDT and CDR2 as FYEKMQ (reference sequence). J lost 1 base, V lost 3 bases, and 10 bases had no gene match. This CDR3 spans 18 amino acids. This CDR3 is CASSFRPGSGGGTDTQYF. CDR3 DNA sequence: TGTGCCAGCAGCTTTCGGCCCGGAAGCGGGGGGGGCACAGATACGCAGTATTTT.